This T cell receptor beta chain is drawn from a study of Tregs in tolerant kidney transplant recipients. V was pared by 0 bases and J by 8 bases, with 19 bases between. Germline lookup yields CDR1 LGHNT and CDR2 FRNRAP. The CDR3 consists of 16 residues. Assay used: immunoSEQ multiplex PCR; TCRdb lists only in-frame clones, some missing. The sample yields over 50,000 clones, 80% to 90% seen once. The clonotype comes from a human donor who received a combined kidney and bone marrow transplant. The chain couples TRBV12-5 to TRBJ1-2, with D maybe TRBD1 (5 bases). The sample was Tregs from blood, taken before the transplant. As DNA, the CDR3 is TGTGCTAGTGGTTTGGTATCCGACCCAGGGCCGCGGGGCTACACCTTC. Its protein product is CASGLVSDPGPRGYTF.